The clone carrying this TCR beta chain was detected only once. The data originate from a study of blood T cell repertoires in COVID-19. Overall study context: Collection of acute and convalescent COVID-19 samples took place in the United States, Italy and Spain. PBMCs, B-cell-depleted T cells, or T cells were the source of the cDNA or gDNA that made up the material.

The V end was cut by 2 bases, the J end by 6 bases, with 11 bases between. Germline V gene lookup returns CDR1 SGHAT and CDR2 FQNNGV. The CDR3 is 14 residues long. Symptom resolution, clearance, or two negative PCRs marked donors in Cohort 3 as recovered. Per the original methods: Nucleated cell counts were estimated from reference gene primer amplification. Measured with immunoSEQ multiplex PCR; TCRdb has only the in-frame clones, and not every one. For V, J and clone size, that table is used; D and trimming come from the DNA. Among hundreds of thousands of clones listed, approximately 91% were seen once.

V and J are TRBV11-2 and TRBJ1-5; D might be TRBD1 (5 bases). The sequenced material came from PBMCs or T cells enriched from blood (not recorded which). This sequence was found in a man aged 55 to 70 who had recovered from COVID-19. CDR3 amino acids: CASSLQGLGQPQHF. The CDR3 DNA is TGTGCCAGCAGCTTACAGGGCTTGGGTCAGCCCCAGCATTTT.